Included here is one T cell receptor beta chain sequence, with context. A read error may be the cause here, since a much bigger clone is one base away. The CDR3 carries no conserved terminal phenylalanine or tryptophan, so it likely arises from a read error. These data are taken from a study of immune characterization of retroperitoneal liposarcoma. CDR3 length equals 16 residues. The germline gives CDR1 MNHEY, CDR2 SVGAGI. TCRdb passed the PCR reads through MiXCR, listing each CDR3 protein once. The table lists roughly 10,000 distinct CDR3 sequences, around a quarter of them singletons. This sequence joins TRBV6-5 and TRBJ2-1; unclear D gene. The assigned J gene may be wrong: the sequence end matches TRBJ2-7 better. The source is a female donor with retroperitoneal liposarcoma. Sequencing was performed on tumor tissue. The CDR3 nucleotides are TGTGCCAGCAGTTACCTCAGCATAAGCTCCTACAATGAGCAGTACTCC. This gives the protein CASSYLSISSYNEQYS.